The text below deals with one TCR beta chain. Its antigen is as yet unknown. A read error is likely, as this CDR3 ends without the conserved phenylalanine or tryptophan. CDR1 KGHDR and CDR2 SFDVKD come from the germline V gene. The CDR3 totals 12 residues. Deletions cut 4 bases from V and 10 bases from J, with 12 bases between. Study-level results: The TCR gene usage of tumor memory CD4+ T cells clustered together with blood and lymph node memory CD4+ cells and with lymph node naive CD4+ cells. Larger-cohort validation covered only one TCR beta V-J rearrangement.

TCRdb re-derived calls from the 5' RACE reads in MiXCR, one entry per CDR3 protein. The table records about 40,000 distinct CDR3 sequences, around 28% of them present only once. Sequencing input: tumor-infiltrating memory CD4+ T cells sorted from the breast tumor. Regarding subset: memory CD4+ T cells, CD4+CD45RO+CD25-. The chain employs TRBV24-1 and TRBJ1-2; D is undetermined. This sequence originates from a female donor with breast cancer. CDR3 region: CATSDFEEAYTV. CDR3 bases: TGTGCCACCAGTGACTTCGAGGAGGCCTACACCGTC.